This T cell receptor (beta chain) was identified in a study of cytomegalovirus exposure and HLA in healthy donors. Study-level results: A list of approximately 160 TCR beta chains associated with cytomegalovirus was given.

The CDR3 runs 16 residues. Per the germline V gene, CDR1 is MNHEY and CDR2 is SMNVEV (reference sequence). Deletions cut 1 base from V and 7 bases from J, with 17 bases between. On this clone itself: Its antigen remains unidentified.

Clones were read by immunoSEQ multiplex PCR, and TCRdb kept only the in-frame ones, dropping some. This repertoire shows over 200,000 clones, almost 90% found once; its top ten account for about 2.9%. The specimen was PBMCs. This sequence joins TRBV27 and TRBJ2-1; the D gene is possibly TRBD2 (6 bases). The origin of this receptor is a woman younger than 35 in good health and CMV-seronegative. CDR3 loop: CASSLYAGRGVNEQFF. DNA of the CDR3: TGTGCCAGCAGTTTATATGCGGGGAGAGGCGTGAATGAGCAGTTCTTC.